A single sample is the source of the 6 T cell receptor beta chains below, sequenced in a study of blood T cell repertoires in COVID-19. The table came from immunoSEQ multiplex PCR; TCRdb's copy has only in-frame clones and leaves some out. This sample has around 46,000 clones, with approximately 85% found just once. Sequenced material: peripheral blood. All receptors derive from a human donor in a cohort sampled during active COVID-19. The donor label of this sample is uncertain.

V and J are TRBV3-1 (or the pseudogene TRBV3-2) and TRBJ2-7, with TRBD1 matching 10 bases. The CDR3 covers 14 residues. J gave up 7 bases and V 5 bases, and 8 bases lay outside the gene matches. CDR1 LGHDT and CDR2 YNNKEL come from the germline V gene (reference sequence). As DNA, the CDR3 is TGTGCCAGCAGCACCCGACAGGGGGCGGGGGAGCAGTACTTC. Protein product: CASSTRQGAGEQYF.

J is TRBJ1-2 and V is TRBV28; a weak D match, TRBD1 (5 bases). The CDR3 runs to 14 residues. V was shortened by 2 bases and J by 5 bases, with 12 bases between the two germline ends. CDR1 and CDR2 from the germline V gene are MDHEN and SYDVKM. The CDR3 DNA sequence: TGTGCCAGCAGTTTAAGCCAGGGAAGTTATGGCTACACCTTC. This codes for CASSLSQGSYGYTF.

The chain has TRBV15 and TRBJ2-2; 8 positions match TRBD2. The length of the CDR3 is 15 residues. V shed 3 bases and J 7 bases; nucleotides not matched to a gene: 7. Germline V gene lookup returns CDR1 LNHNV and CDR2 YYDKDF (reference sequence). CDR3 loop: CATSSGGAGSGELFF. DNA for the CDR3: TGTGCCACCAGCAGCGGGGGGGCTGGAAGCGGGGAGCTGTTTTTT.

The chain uses TRBV4-3 and TRBJ1-2; D gene unclear. V gave up 0 bases and J gave up 2 bases, with 10 bases separating them. The CDR3 loop spans 15 amino acids. Germline values: CDR1 LGHNA, CDR2 YSLEER. The CDR3 region is CASSQDVTINYGYTF. CDR3 coding DNA: TGCGCCAGCAGCCAAGATGTCACAATAAACTATGGCTACACCTTC.

The V gene is TRBV12-5, the J gene TRBJ2-7, with a tentative D call TRBD2 (5 bases). The CDR3 totals 14 residues. The V and J ends lost 0 bases and 5 bases respectively, with 11 bases between them. CDR1 LGHNT and CDR2 FRNRAP come from the germline V gene. The CDR3 loop reads CASGLVEGVDEQYF. DNA for the CDR3: TGTGCTAGTGGTTTGGTAGAGGGTGTCGACGAGCAGTACTTC.

This chain uses TRBV4-2 with TRBJ2-2; 10 bases fit TRBD2. The CDR3 loop spans 19 amino acids. Germline CDR1 is LGHNA and CDR2 is YNFKEQ. J lost 3 bases, V lost 1 base, and 11 bases had no gene match. This chain's CDR3 is CASSQARSAGGPHTGELFF. In DNA form, the CDR3 reads TGTGCCAGCAGCCAAGCCAGGTCAGCGGGGGGGCCGCACACCGGGGAGCTGTTTTTT.